A selection of T cell receptor beta chains follows, all from one sample in a study of shared clonotypes between healthy human individuals. Assay: immunoSEQ multiplex PCR; the TCRdb copy retains only in-frame clones and omits some. The profile shows about 2 million clones, 95% of them singletons. Input material: naive CD4+ T cells sorted from blood. These receptors all stem from a man aged 18 to 30 in good health. Each CDR3 is given with its conserved first and last residue.

v_gene	j_gene	CDR3aa
TRBV6-1	TRBJ2-3	CASSEVDTQYF
TRBV14	TRBJ2-7	CASSRDSYEQYF
TRBV11-2	TRBJ2-7	CASSRTATYEQYF
TRBV6-4	TRBJ2-1	CASSVGGRAYNEQFF
TRBV10-2	TRBJ2-1	CASAENTYNEQFF
TRBV30	TRBJ2-3	CAWSVGFSSTDTQYF
TRBV6-1	TRBJ2-2	CASRRDTNTGELFF
TRBV2	TRBJ2-5	CASSEGLAGGQETQYF
TRBV5-1	TRBJ2-1	CASSPGQGSYNEQFF
TRBV7-9	TRBJ2-2	CASSWRTANTGELFF
TRBV5-1	TRBJ2-3	CASSLVLRSTDTQYF
TRBV10-2	TRBJ2-1	CASKTSGAYNEQFF
TRBV5-6	TRBJ1-6	CASSLRGGGSPLHF
TRBV29-1	TRBJ1-2	CSVVVFSGDGYTF
TRBV6-5	TRBJ2-7	CASSLGSTYEQYF
TRBV9	TRBJ2-2	CASRPDRGRNTGELFF
TRBV7-2	TRBJ1-3	CASSLGTVGNTIYF
TRBV7-9	TRBJ2-1	CASSLEDRVSYNEQFF
TRBV28	TRBJ1-5	CASRWGPGQPQHF
TRBV18	TRBJ2-2	CASSPTGNTGELFF
TRBV5-1	TRBJ2-5	CASSLAETQYF
TRBV18	TRBJ2-4	CASSSTTSSQRNIQYF
TRBV6-1	TRBJ2-7	CASSAAGQTQYF
TRBV5-1	TRBJ2-7	CASSLGTGVYEQYF
TRBV6-5	TRBJ1-5	CASSYDTNYSNQPQHF
TRBV27	TRBJ1-2	CASSPLGGQGARGYTF
TRBV7-9	TRBJ1-5	CACGTGGSIQPQHF
TRBV9	TRBJ2-7	CASRNLQGDLYEQYF
TRBV5-4	TRBJ1-4	CASSPISGTGNEKLFF
TRBV2	TRBJ2-7	CASSSQTSGFYEQYF
TRBV5-4	TRBJ1-1	CASSLEAENTEAFF
TRBV5-1	TRBJ1-1	CASSLEARLANTEAFF
TRBV4-3	TRBJ2-1	CASSQGLVINEQFF
TRBV29-1	TRBJ2-2	CSVDNGEKGRELFF
TRBV30	TRBJ1-3	CAWAGLSGNTIYF
TRBV27	TRBJ2-7	CASGNLIIHEQYF
TRBV6-1	TRBJ1-2	CASSRTVNGYTF
TRBV6-6	TRBJ1-1	CASSYSGTATEAFF
TRBV30	TRBJ1-2	CAWSPSSGYTF
TRBV7-2	TRBJ2-2	CASSLERPGTKIGELFF
TRBV4-1	TRBJ1-6	CASGNPGQGYNSPLHF
TRBV10-3	TRBJ1-5	CAISEMGYSNQPQHF
TRBV10-2	TRBJ2-2	CASSLAGDTGELFF
TRBV5-1	TRBJ2-6	CASSPRLAGGTGANVLTF
TRBV30	TRBJ2-3	CAWSVLGAGVTDTQYF
TRBV7-2	TRBJ2-5	CASSFNGARETQYF
TRBV6-6	TRBJ1-5	CASSYSEESDHF
TRBV2	TRBJ2-7	CASSEDRVSYEQYF
TRBV7-9	TRBJ1-2	CASSVDTFYGYTF
TRBV7-2	TRBJ2-2	CASSPRGQQNTGELFF
TRBV30	TRBJ1-3	CAWSSGNTIYF
TRBV18	TRBJ1-2	CASSPVEGAHGYTF
TRBV30	TRBJ2-7	CAWSYPGLGSYEQYF
TRBV18	TRBJ1-2	CASSSQGAGGYTF
TRBV28	TRBJ2-7	CASSSPNREGRREQYF
TRBV7-9	TRBJ2-3	CASSSLGLAGGGDTQYF
TRBV5-1	TRBJ2-7	CASSNDRGLGEQYF
TRBV7-8	TRBJ2-7	CASRGTSLTSYEQYF
TRBV5-1	TRBJ2-1	CASSFRQGAASPYNEQFF
TRBV30	TRBJ1-4	CAWSGGGREKLFF